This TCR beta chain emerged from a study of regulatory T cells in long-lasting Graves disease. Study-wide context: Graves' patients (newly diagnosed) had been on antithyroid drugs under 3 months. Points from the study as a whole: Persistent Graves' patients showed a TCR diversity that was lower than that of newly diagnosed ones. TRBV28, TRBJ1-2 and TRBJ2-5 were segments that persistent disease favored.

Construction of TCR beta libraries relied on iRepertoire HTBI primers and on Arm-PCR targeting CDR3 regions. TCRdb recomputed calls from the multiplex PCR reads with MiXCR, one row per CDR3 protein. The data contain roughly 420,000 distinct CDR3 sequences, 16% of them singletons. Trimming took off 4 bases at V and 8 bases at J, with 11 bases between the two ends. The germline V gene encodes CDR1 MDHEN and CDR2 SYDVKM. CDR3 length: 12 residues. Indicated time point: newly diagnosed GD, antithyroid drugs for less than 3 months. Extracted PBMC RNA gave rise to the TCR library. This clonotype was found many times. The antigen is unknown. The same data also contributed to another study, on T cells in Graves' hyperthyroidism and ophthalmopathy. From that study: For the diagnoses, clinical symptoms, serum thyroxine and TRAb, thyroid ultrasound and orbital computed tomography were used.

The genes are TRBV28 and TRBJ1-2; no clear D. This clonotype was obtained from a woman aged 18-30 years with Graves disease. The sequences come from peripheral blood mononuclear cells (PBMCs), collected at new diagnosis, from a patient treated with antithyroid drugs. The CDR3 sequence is CASSSLGRGYTF. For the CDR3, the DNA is TGTGCCAGCAGTTCCCTTGGTAGGGGCTACACCTTC.